The rows below give T cell receptor beta chains drawn from one sample of a study of blood T cell repertoires in COVID-19. Produced via immunoSEQ multiplex PCR; TCRdb's table is partial and in-frame only. The table shows about 180,000 clones, with 70% to 90% occurring only once. The sequenced material came from peripheral blood. Every receptor here comes from a human donor with active or convalescent COVID-19. The donor label of this sample is uncertain. Each CDR3 is given with its conserved first and last residue. The D gene is left open where the match is weak. Clone size is shown for a subset of rows, as once, few, many or a class of expanded clone.

j_call v_call d_call clone_size cdr3_nt cdr3_aa
TRBJ2-5 TRBV18 - - TGTGCCAGCTCACCTCTACCGGACAGCCAAGAGACCCAGTACTTC CASSPLPDSQETQYF
TRBJ2-1 TRBV4-1 - - TGCGCCAGCAGCCAACATCTAGCTTACGCGATGCAGCAGTTCTTC CASSQHLAYAMQQFF
TRBJ2-5 TRBV10-2 TRBD2 - TGCGCCAGTGCTAGCGGGGGGGCCGGTGAGACCCAGTACTTC CASASGGAGETQYF
TRBJ1-5 TRBV5-1 - - TGCGCCAGCAGCTTGACAGGGTCCAATCAGCCCCAGCATTTT CASSLTGSNQPQHF
TRBJ1-3 TRBV19 - - TGTGCCAGTAGTATGACCAGGGGAAACACCATATATTTT CASSMTRGNTIYF
TRBJ1-2 TRBV30 - - TGTGCCTGGAGTGTTGGAGGAGGCTACACCTTC CAWSVGGGYTF
TRBJ2-3 TRBV29-1 - - TGCAGCGTTGAAGAGATCGGAGATACGCAGTATTTT CSVEEIGDTQYF
TRBJ1-2 TRBV5-1 TRBD1 - TGCGCCAGCAGCTCGTCAGACAGGGGAGACTATGGCTACACCTTC CASSSSDRGDYGYTF
TRBJ2-3 TRBV7-9 - few TGTGCCAGCAGCTCTCCGGAGAATACGCAGTATTTT CASSSPENTQYF
TRBJ2-3 TRBV5-1 TRBD2 - TGCGCCAGCAGCTTGGCTCTAGCGGGGGGTTCAGATACGCAGTATTTT CASSLALAGGSDTQYF
TRBJ2-3 TRBV9 TRBD2 - TGTGCCAGCAGCGTCTCTAGACTAGCGGGAAGCACAGATACGCAGTATTTT CASSVSRLAGSTDTQYF
TRBJ1-4 TRBV5-1 - few TGCGCCAGCAGCTTGGCGGCAGGGGCGTTCGGTAATGAAAAACTGTTTTTT CASSLAAGAFGNEKLFF
TRBJ2-7 TRBV2 TRBD2 - TGTGCCAGCAGTGGTAGCGGGAGGTTTTCCGAGCAGTACTTC CASSGSGRFSEQYF
TRBJ2-3 TRBV20-1 TRBD2 few TGCAGTGCTAGTTCTCCTAGCGGGAGATGGGGCACAGATACGCAGTATTTT CSASSPSGRWGTDTQYF
TRBJ2-3 TRBV6-6 - - TGTGCCAGTAGCCCGAGCACAGATACGCAGTATTTT CASSPSTDTQYF
TRBJ2-1 TRBV24-1 TRBD2 - TGTGCCACCAGTGGGTCTTTAGCGGGGAGACGAACCGGTGAGCAGTTCTTC CATSGSLAGRRTGEQFF
TRBJ2-1 TRBV7-9 TRBD2 - TGTGCCAGCAGCTTTCCTAACACGTTCACCCTAGCGGGGGACAATGGGCAGTTCTTC CASSFPNTFTLAGDNGQFF
TRBJ1-4 TRBV19 - - TGTGCCAGTAGTACTCTTGCCAGGGGATTGAGTGAAAAACTGTTTTTT CASSTLARGLSEKLFF
TRBJ1-2 TRBV4-3 - - TGCGCCAGCAGCCAAGATAGCGCCAGGACCAGCTATGGCTACACCTTC CASSQDSARTSYGYTF
TRBJ1-5 TRBV5-5 - - TGTGCCAGCAGCTTGGTCCAGGGTTGGCAGCCCCAGCATTTT CASSLVQGWQPQHF
TRBJ2-1 TRBV7-9 - - TGTGCCAGCAGCTCGGCCTCAGGGATTGAGCAGTTCTTC CASSSASGIEQFF
TRBJ2-1 TRBV9 TRBD2 - TGTGCCAGCAGCTCCTATACAGCGGGGTCTGAGGAGCAGTTCTTC CASSSYTAGSEEQFF
TRBJ2-4 TRBV28 TRBD1 - TGTGCCAGCAGACCACACCTCGGACAGGGTGAGGACATTCAGTACTTC CASRPHLGQGEDIQYF